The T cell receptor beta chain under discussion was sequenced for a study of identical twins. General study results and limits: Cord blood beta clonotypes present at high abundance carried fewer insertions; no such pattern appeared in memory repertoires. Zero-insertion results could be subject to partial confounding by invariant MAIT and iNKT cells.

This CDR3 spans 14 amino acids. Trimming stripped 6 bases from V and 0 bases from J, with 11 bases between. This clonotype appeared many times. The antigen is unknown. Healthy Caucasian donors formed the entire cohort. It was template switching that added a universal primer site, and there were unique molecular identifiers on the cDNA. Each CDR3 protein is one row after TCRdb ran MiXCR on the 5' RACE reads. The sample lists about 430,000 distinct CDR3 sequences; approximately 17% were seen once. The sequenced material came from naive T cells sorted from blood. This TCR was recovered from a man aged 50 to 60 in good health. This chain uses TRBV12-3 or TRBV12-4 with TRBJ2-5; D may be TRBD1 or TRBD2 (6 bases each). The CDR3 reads CASREGEYQETQYF. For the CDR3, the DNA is TGTGCCAGCAGGGAGGGGGAGTACCAAGAGACCCAGTACTTC.